The T cell receptor (beta chain) under discussion was sequenced for a study of response to subunit inactivated influenza vaccine. Study-level results: The authors suggested that every seasonal influenza vaccination recruits few new T cells.

This clonotype was seen a handful of times. Its antigen remains unidentified. TCRdb itself ran the RT-PCR reads through MiXCR, one entry per CDR3 protein. Of 500,000 or so distinct CDR3 sequences in the sample, more than 15% were seen once. Germline V gives CDR1 SGHTA, CDR2 FQGNSA. The ends lost 5 bases at V and 2 bases at J; junction bases unmatched: 5. CDR3 length: 15 amino acids. The sequence derives from a man in his fifties or sixties who received an inactivated influenza vaccine. The rearrangement uses TRBV7-2 and TRBJ2-3; 9 nucleotides match TRBD2. The sequencing used CD4+ T cells sorted from PBMCs, collected about 24 months after vaccination. CDR3 protein: CASSGGGANTDTQYF. In nucleotides, the CDR3 is TGTGCCAGCAGCGGCGGGGGGGCTAACACAGATACGCAGTATTTT.